A single sample gave rise to the 23 T cell receptor beta chains below, sequenced in a study of cytomegalovirus exposure and HLA in healthy donors. Using immunoSEQ multiplex PCR, the repertoire was profiled, and TCRdb retains in-frame clones only, with some absent. The sample holds some 150,000 clones; around 90% are singletons and the top ten take about 4.9%. Input material: PBMCs. The receptors were sampled from a young man in good health and CMV-seropositive.

The chain has TRBV27 and TRBJ2-3; TRBD1 matches 10 bases. Losses at the gene ends were 6 bases for V and 3 bases for J; bases not matched to a gene: 9. Germline values: CDR1 MNHEY, CDR2 SMNVEV (reference sequence). The CDR3 runs to 16 residues. The CDR3: CASRPRTGGTTDTQYF. CDR3 coding DNA: TGTGCCAGCAGACCCAGGACAGGGGGTACGACAGATACGCAGTATTTT.

Only one count was recorded for this clone. CDR3 amino acids: CASSRNDYYRDRGYGYTF. The CDR3 region has the DNA TGTGCCAGCAGCCGTAACGACTATTACCGGGACAGGGGCTATGGCTACACCTTC. This sequence joins TRBV7-9 and TRBJ1-2; 10 bases match TRBD1. CDR1 and CDR2 from the germline V gene are SEHNR and FQNEAQ (reference sequence). The CDR3 extends over 18 amino acids. V was clipped by 5 bases and J by 4 bases; unmatched bases: 16.

The chain recombines TRBV7-3 with TRBJ2-2; D might be TRBD1 (5 bases). CDR1 and CDR2 from the germline V gene are SGHTA and FQGTGA. The V and J ends lost 5 bases and 0 bases respectively, with 16 bases between them. The CDR3 runs 17 residues. CDR3 sequence reads: CASSQNRQFANTGELFF. In DNA, the CDR3 is TGTGCCAGCAGCCAAAATAGACAGTTCGCGAACACCGGGGAGCTGTTTTTT. The variable domain in full, with the rest retrieved from reference TRBV7-3 and TRBJ2-2, is GAGVSQTPSNKVTEKGKYVELRCDPISGHTALYWYRQSLGQGPEFLIYFQGTGAADDSGLPNDRFFAVRPEGSVSTLKIQRTERGDSAVYLCASSQNRQFANTGELFFGEGSRLTVL.

The chain links TRBV28 to TRBJ1-1; possible D gene TRBD1, 6 bases. Germline V gives CDR1 MDHEN, CDR2 SYDVKM. The CDR3 extends over 13 amino acids. V was trimmed by 5 bases and J by 7 bases, leaving 14 bases between them. The CDR3: CASSGRGASEAFF. The CDR3 DNA reads TGTGCCAGCAGTGGGCGGGGGGCGAGTGAAGCTTTCTTT.

This clone was detected only a few times. V and J are TRBV28 and TRBJ2-7, with 11 bases lining up with TRBD1. The CDR3 sequence is 15 residues long. Germline CDR1 is MDHEN and CDR2 is SYDVKM. V lost 7 bases, J lost 3 bases, and 8 bases stayed unmatched. CDR3 sequence reads: CASIHSGTGGYEQYF. The CDR3 DNA is TGTGCCAGCATCCATTCGGGGACAGGGGGCTACGAGCAGTACTTC.

The gene calls are TRBV25-1 and TRBJ2-7; 7 bases are a match to TRBD1. Trimming removed 2 bases from V and 2 bases from J; junction bases left unmatched: 3. Germline CDR1 is MGHDK and CDR2 is SYGVNS. The CDR3 has 14 amino acids. The CDR3 loop is CASSEGQVPYEQYF. For the CDR3, the DNA is TGTGCCAGCAGTGAAGGACAGGTACCCTACGAGCAGTACTTC.

The chain is built from TRBV25-1 and TRBJ1-2; D remains unclear. Trimming took 1 base from V and 8 from J, leaving 14 bases between them. The CDR3 runs to 14 residues. Germline V gene data show CDR1 as MGHDK and CDR2 as SYGVNS. This chain's CDR3 is CASSESLRFSGYTF. CDR3 nucleotides: TGTGCCAGCAGTGAATCCCTGCGGTTTTCGGGCTACACCTTC.

The chain joins TRBV5-1 to TRBJ2-3; D call uncertain. Deletions cut 4 bases from V and 6 bases from J, with 12 bases between. Per germline, CDR1 SGHRS and CDR2 YFSETQ. The CDR3 length is 13 residues. The CDR3 coding sequence is TGCGCCAGCAGCCCTGAGTTGTCGGATACGCAGTATTTT. Protein: CASSPELSDTQYF.

The chain uses TRBV6-6 and TRBJ2-2; TRBD2 agrees at 8 bases. Trimming took 11 bases from V and 1 from J; bases not matched to a gene: 0. CDR1 is MNHNY, CDR2 SVGAGI, per germline (reference sequence). CDR3 length: 12 amino acids. This CDR3 is CAAGGNTGELFF. Here the CDR3 DNA reads TGTGCCGCGGGAGGGAACACCGGGGAGCTGTTTTTT.

The chain uses TRBV27 and TRBJ2-1; 16 nucleotides match TRBD2. The CDR3 sequence is 18 residues long. Germline CDR1 reads MNHEY; CDR2 reads SMNVEV (reference sequence). The trim removed 6 bases at V and 10 bases at J, leaving 15 bases unmatched. Written as DNA, the CDR3 is TGTGCCAGCAGGGTCCCGGGACTAGCGGGAGGGCCTGTCCCGGAGCAGTTCTTC. Translation: CASRVPGLAGGPVPEQFF.

The rearrangement joins TRBV7-9 to TRBJ2-1, with D perhaps matching TRBD2 (6 bases). The V and J ends lost 3 bases and 8 bases respectively, with 11 bases between them. This CDR3 has 13 residues. The germline V gene has CDR1 SEHNR and CDR2 FQNEAQ (reference sequence). DNA for the CDR3: TGTGCCAGCAGCTTCCTAGCGAAAGATGAGCAGTTCTTC. It is translated as CASSFLAKDEQFF.

The V and J genes are TRBV7-2 and TRBJ2-5, with D perhaps TRBD2 (6 bases). The CDR3 contains 12 residues. From germline, CDR1 is SGHTA and CDR2 FQGNSA. V was clipped by 8 bases and J by 3 bases, with 10 bases between them. The CDR3 bases are TGTGCCAGCCGGGGGACCGAAGAGACCCAGTACTTC. Translating gives CASRGTEETQYF.

As to this clone: Just one base apart from a much larger clone, this may be a read error. This chain connects TRBV6-1 to TRBJ2-1, with 8 bases matching TRBD2. CDR1 and CDR2 (germline): MNHNS, SASEGT. This CDR3 contains 15 residues. V lost 3 bases, J lost 0 bases, and 1 base stayed unmatched. This chain's CDR3 is CASSDSGSSYNEQFF. The CDR3 coding sequence is TGTGCCAGCAGTGACAGCGGGAGCTCCTACAATGAGCAGTTCTTC.

The gene calls are TRBV27 and TRBJ2-5, with D uncertain. With 3 bases removed from V and 4 bases from J, the gap between germline ends came to 9 bases. CDR1 MNHEY and CDR2 SMNVEV come from the germline V gene (reference sequence). The CDR3 spans 13 residues. In DNA form, the CDR3 reads TGTGCCAGCAGTTTCGGAGAGCCAGAGACCCAGTACTTC. This encodes CASSFGEPETQYF.

The V gene is TRBV27, the J gene TRBJ2-5; possible D gene TRBD1, 6 bases. CDR1 and CDR2 from the germline V gene are MNHEY and SMNVEV (reference sequence). The CDR3 has 15 amino acids. The V end lost 3 bases, the J end lost 5 bases, and 16 bases lay between the germline ends. CDR3 nucleotide sequence: TGTGCCAGCAGTTTTCTACAGGGCGGTACGGAGACCCAGTACTTC. The encoded protein is CASSFLQGGTETQYF.

This rearrangement joins TRBV11-3 to TRBJ2-3; 9 nucleotides line up with TRBD2. V was pared by 2 bases and J by 4 bases, with 4 bases of the junction left unmatched. The CDR3 covers 15 residues. Germline V gene sequence: CDR1 SGHNT, CDR2 YENEEA. CDR3 bases: TGTGCCAGCAGCTTACGCGGGAGGGCAGCAGATACGCAGTATTTT. This translates into CASSLRGRAADTQYF.

The chain has TRBV27 and TRBJ2-1; TRBD2 aligns across 11 bases. CDR3 length: 16 residues. The trim removed 6 bases at V and 5 bases at J, leaving 9 bases unmatched. Germline-derived CDR1 and CDR2 are MNHEY and SMNVEV (reference sequence). The CDR3, as DNA: TGTGCCAGCAGACACCCCGGGACTAGCGGTGACAATGAGCAGTTCTTC. Translated, it gives CASRHPGTSGDNEQFF.

The chain's CDR3 is CASSVARGGGGGYTF. CDR3 nucleotides: TGTGCCAGCAGCGTAGCTAGGGGGGGAGGAGGAGGCTACACCTTC. The rearrangement uses TRBV9 and TRBJ1-2; TRBD1 is a possible D gene (6 bases). The CDR3 length is 15 residues. From germline, CDR1 is SGDLS and CDR2 YYNGEE. Trimming took 0 bases from V and 8 from J, leaving 17 bases between them.

The CDR3 spells CASSLQGQGDEQYF. The CDR3 nucleotides are TGCGCCAGCAGCTTGCAAGGACAGGGAGACGAGCAGTACTTC. The J gene is TRBJ2-7, the V gene TRBV5-1; TRBD1 matches at 8 bases. The CDR3 totals 14 residues. In germline, CDR1 is SGHRS, CDR2 YFSETQ. The V segment lost 1 base and the J segment 5 bases; nucleotides outside the gene matches: 5.

This chain links TRBV10-3 with TRBJ1-5; D may be TRBD1 (6 bases). CDR1 ENHRY and CDR2 SYGVKD come from the germline V gene. Between the trimmed V and J ends, which lost 0 bases and 2 bases, there was a span of 8 bases. The CDR3 covers 15 residues. CDR3: CAISESSGGNQPQHF. The CDR3 DNA reads TGTGCCATCAGTGAGTCGTCAGGGGGCAATCAGCCCCAGCATTTT.

In this sample, this clone turned up many times. This chain connects TRBV20-1 to TRBJ1-1; 8 nucleotides match TRBD1. The V segment lost 6 bases and the J segment 11 bases; nucleotides outside the gene matches: 8. CDR1 and CDR2 from the germline V gene are DFQATT and SNEGSKA (reference sequence). The CDR3 is 11 amino acids. In nucleotides, the CDR3 is TGCAGTGCCGTCAGGGGGCGCGGGGCTTTCTTT. Its protein product is CSAVRGRGAFF.

V and J are TRBV19 and TRBJ2-6; no clear D gene. The V gene lost 1 base and the J gene lost 1 base, with 8 bases spanning the gap. The CDR3 is 16 amino acids. The germline V gene has CDR1 LNHDA and CDR2 SQIVND (reference sequence). CDR3: CASSIVGASGANVLTF. The CDR3 coding sequence is TGTGCCAGTAGTATAGTCGGAGCATCTGGGGCCAACGTCCTGACTTTC. Combining the CDR3 with reference TRBV19 and TRBJ2-6 gives the whole variable domain DGGITQSPKYLFRKEGQNVTLSCEQNLNHDAMYWYRQDPGQGLRLIYYSQIVNDFQKGDIAEGYSVSREKKESFPLTVTSAQKNPTAFYLCASSIVGASGANVLTFGAGSRLTVL.

The CDR3 nucleotides read TGTGCCAGCAGTTACAAACAGCTGTCGAATGAAAAACTGTTTTTT. Its protein is CASSYKQLSNEKLFF. The chain has TRBV6-5 and TRBJ1-4; D unclear. CDR3 length: 15 residues. Germline CDR1 reads MNHEY; CDR2 reads SVGAGI. Trimming took off 2 bases at V and 5 bases at J, with 12 bases between the two ends.